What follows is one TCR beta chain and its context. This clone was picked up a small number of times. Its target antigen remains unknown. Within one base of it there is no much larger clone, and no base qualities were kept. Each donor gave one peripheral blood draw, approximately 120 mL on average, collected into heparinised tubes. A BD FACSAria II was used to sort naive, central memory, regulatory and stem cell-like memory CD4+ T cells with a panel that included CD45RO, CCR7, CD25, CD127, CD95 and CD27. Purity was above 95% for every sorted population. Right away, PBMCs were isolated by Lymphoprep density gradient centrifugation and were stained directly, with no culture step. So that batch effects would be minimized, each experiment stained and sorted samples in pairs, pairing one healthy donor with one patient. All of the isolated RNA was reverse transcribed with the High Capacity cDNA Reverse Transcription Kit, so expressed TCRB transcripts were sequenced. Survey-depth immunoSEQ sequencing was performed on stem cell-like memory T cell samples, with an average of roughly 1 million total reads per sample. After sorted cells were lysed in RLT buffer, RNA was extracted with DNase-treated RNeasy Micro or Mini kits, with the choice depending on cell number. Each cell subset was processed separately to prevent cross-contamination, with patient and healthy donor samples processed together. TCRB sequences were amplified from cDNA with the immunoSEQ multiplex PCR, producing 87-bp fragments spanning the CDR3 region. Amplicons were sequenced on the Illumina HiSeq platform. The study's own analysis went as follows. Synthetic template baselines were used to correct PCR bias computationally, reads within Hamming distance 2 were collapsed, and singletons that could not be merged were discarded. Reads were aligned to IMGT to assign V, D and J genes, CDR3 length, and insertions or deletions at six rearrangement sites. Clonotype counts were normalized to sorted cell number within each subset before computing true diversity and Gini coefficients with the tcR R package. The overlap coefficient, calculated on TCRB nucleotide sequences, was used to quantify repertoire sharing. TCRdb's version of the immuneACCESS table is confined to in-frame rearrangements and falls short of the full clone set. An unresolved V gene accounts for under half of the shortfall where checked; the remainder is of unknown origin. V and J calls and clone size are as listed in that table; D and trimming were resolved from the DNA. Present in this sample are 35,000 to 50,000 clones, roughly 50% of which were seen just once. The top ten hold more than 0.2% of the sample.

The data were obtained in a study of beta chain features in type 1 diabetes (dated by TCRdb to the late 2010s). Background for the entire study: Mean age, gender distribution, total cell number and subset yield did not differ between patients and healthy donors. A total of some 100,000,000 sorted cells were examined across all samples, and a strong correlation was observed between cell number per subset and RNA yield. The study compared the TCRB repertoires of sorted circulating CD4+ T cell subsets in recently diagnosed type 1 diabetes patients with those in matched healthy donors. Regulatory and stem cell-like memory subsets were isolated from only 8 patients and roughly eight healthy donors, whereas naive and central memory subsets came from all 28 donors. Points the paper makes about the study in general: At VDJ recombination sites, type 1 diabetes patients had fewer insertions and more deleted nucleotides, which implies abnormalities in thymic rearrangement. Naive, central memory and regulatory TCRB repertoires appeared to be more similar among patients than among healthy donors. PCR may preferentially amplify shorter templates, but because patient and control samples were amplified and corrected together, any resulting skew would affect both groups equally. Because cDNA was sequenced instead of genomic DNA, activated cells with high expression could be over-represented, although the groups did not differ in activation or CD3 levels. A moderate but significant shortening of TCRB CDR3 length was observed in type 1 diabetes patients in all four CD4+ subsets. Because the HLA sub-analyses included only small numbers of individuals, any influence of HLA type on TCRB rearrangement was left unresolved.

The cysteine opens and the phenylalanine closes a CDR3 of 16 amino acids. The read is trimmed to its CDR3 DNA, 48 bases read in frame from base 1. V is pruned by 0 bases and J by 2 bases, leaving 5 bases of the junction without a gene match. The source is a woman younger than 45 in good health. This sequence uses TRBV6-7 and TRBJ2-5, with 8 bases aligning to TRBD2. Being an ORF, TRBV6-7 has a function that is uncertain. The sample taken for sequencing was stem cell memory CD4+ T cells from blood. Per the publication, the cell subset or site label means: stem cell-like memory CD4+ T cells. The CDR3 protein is CASSYSSGARQETQYF. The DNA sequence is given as TGTGCCAGCAGTTACTCTAGCGGGGCTCGACAAGAGACCCAGTACTTC.